This T cell receptor (beta chain) was sequenced during a study of lymphopenia after photon versus proton radiotherapy. Profiled with immunoSEQ multiplex PCR; TCRdb holds only in-frame clones, not every one. The table has fewer than 7,500 clones, 85% to 95% seen once. The CDR3 is made up of 12 amino acids. V was clipped by 6 bases and J by 4 bases, with 10 bases between them. From germline, CDR1 is GTSNPN and CDR2 SVGIG (reference sequence). Only one count was recorded for this clone. V gene TRBV30 combines with J gene TRBJ1-3; D gene ambiguous. This sample comprised peripheral blood, obtained from a patient treated with photon-based radiotherapy. The clonotype was recovered from a woman in her forties or fifties with cholangiocarcinoma. DNA of the CDR3: TGTGCCTGCTCGGGCAGCGGAAACACCATATATTTT. It codes for CACSGSGNTIYF. The variable domain in full, with the rest retrieved from reference TRBV30 and TRBJ1-3, is SQTIHQWPATLVQPVGSPLSLECTVEGTSNPNLYWYRQAAGRGLQLLFYSVGIGQISSEVPQNLSASRPQDRQFILSSKKLLLSDSGFYLCACSGSGNTIYFGEGSWLTVV.